One and the same sample provided the 26 T cell receptor beta chains below, sequenced in a study of T cell responses to AZD1222 COVID-19 vaccine. Method: immunoSEQ multiplex PCR; TCRdb's copy keeps in-frame clones and lacks some. This sample carries roughly 150,000 clones, about 88% of them seen once, and the ten largest clones take 5.1%. This specimen was peripheral blood, taken on day 0 of AZD1222 vaccination. Every receptor here comes from an adult in good health.

The J gene is TRBJ2-3, the V gene TRBV29-1, with 9 bases lining up with TRBD2. The CDR3 length is 14 residues. V lost 3 bases and J lost 7; bases outside the gene matches: 8. Germline CDR1 reads SQVTM; CDR2 reads ANQGSEA. The CDR3 region is CSVEAGGPSYTQYF. The DNA of the CDR3 is TGCAGCGTTGAGGCGGGAGGGCCATCGTATACGCAGTATTTT.

V is TRBV3-1 (or the pseudogene TRBV3-2) and J is TRBJ1-2, with TRBD1 as a possible D gene (5 bases). The CDR3 has 12 amino acids. The V end was cut by 7 bases, the J end by 8 bases, with 14 bases between. In germline, CDR1 is LGHDT, CDR2 YNNKEL (reference sequence). The CDR3: CASNSGTGGYTF. The CDR3 region has the DNA TGTGCCAGCAACTCGGGGACGGGCGGCTACACCTTC.

This rearrangement joins TRBV18 to TRBJ2-2; 9 bases line up with TRBD1. The CDR3 contains 18 residues. The germline V gene encodes CDR1 KGHSH and CDR2 LQKENI. V was pared by 5 bases and J by 7 bases, with 17 bases of the junction left unmatched. The chain's CDR3 is CASSFFRGYRGHGGELFF. The CDR3 DNA sequence: TGTGCCAGCTCATTCTTCAGGGGTTACAGGGGGCACGGCGGGGAGCTGTTTTTT.

The chain employs TRBV15 and TRBJ1-2; 7 bases align to TRBD1. The CDR3 has 15 amino acids. Germline lookup yields CDR1 LNHNV and CDR2 YYDKDF (reference sequence). V was clipped by 5 bases and J by 0 bases; unmatched bases: 6. The CDR3 DNA sequence: TGTGCCACCAGCCGAAACAGGGGACCTAACTATGGCTACACCTTC. This translates into CATSRNRGPNYGYTF.

CDR3 nucleotide sequence: TGTGCCAGCGGGAGGGGAAATAGGGAGACCCAGTACTTC. It encodes CASGRGNRETQYF. The J gene is TRBJ2-5, the V gene TRBV6-5; 7 positions match TRBD2. There are 13 residues in the CDR3. Germline V gene lookup returns CDR1 MNHEY and CDR2 SVGAGI. V gave up 8 bases and J gave up 5 bases; unmatched junction bases: 8.

This chain uses TRBV11-2 with TRBJ1-2, with unresolved D. The CDR3 is 12 amino acids. Trimming took off 5 bases at V and 4 bases at J, with 8 bases between the two ends. Germline CDR1 SGHAT, CDR2 FQNNGV. The CDR3 DNA sequence: TGTGCCAGCAGCGTAAACAGCTATGGCTACACCTTC. Translated, it gives CASSVNSYGYTF.

The rearrangement links TRBV9 to TRBJ2-3, with TRBD2 as a possible D gene (6 bases). The CDR3 has 16 residues. Germline V gives CDR1 SGDLS, CDR2 YYNGEE. The ends were cut back, 0 bases at V and 1 base at J, with 12 bases in the middle. The DNA for the CDR3 is TGTGCCAGCAGCGTAGTCCCTACGGGAGGCACAGATACGCAGTATTTT. Translated: CASSVVPTGGTDTQYF.

V and J are TRBV7-9 and TRBJ2-2; 8 bases are shared with TRBD2. V gave up 1 base and J gave up 5 bases; unmatched junction bases: 9. The CDR3 sequence is 17 residues long. Germline CDR1 SEHNR, CDR2 FQNEAQ (reference sequence). This chain's CDR3 is CASSLGSAGVGTGELFF. CDR3 nucleotide sequence: TGTGCCAGCAGCTTAGGCTCAGCGGGAGTAGGGACCGGGGAGCTGTTTTTT.

This chain connects TRBV28 to TRBJ1-2; D might be TRBD1 (6 bases). Trimming cost V 6 bases and J 4 bases, with 18 bases left between them. CDR1 MDHEN and CDR2 SYDVKM come from the germline V gene. The CDR3 contains 15 residues. CDR3 nucleotide sequence: TGTGCCAGCAGGAGGCAAGGGGGGGCCGGCTATGGCTACACCTTC. Protein sequence: CASRRQGGAGYGYTF.

This clone was found a few times. J is TRBJ1-3 and V is TRBV28; D gene ambiguous. V was clipped by 3 bases and J by 3 bases, with 6 bases between them. Germline V gene lookup returns CDR1 MDHEN and CDR2 SYDVKM. The CDR3 totals 13 residues. The CDR3 DNA reads TGTGCCAGCAGTTTCCCGGGTGGAAACACCATATATTTT. This codes for CASSFPGGNTIYF.

In its sample, this clone was seen a few times. The chain combines TRBV10-1 with TRBJ1-3; 8 bases map to TRBD1. The CDR3 has 16 amino acids. Trimming took 4 bases from V and 0 from J; bases not matched to a gene: 5. CDR1 is WNHNN and CDR2 is SYGVQD in the germline V gene (reference sequence). The CDR3 protein is CASSGTGKSSGNTIYF. DNA for the CDR3: TGCGCCAGCAGTGGGACAGGGAAGAGCTCTGGAAACACCATATATTTT.

The V and J genes are TRBV10-1 and TRBJ2-7; a possible D gene is TRBD1 (5 bases). CDR3 length equals 13 residues. V was cut by 4 bases and J by 1 base, with 8 bases left in between. Per germline, CDR1 WNHNN and CDR2 SYGVQD (reference sequence). The CDR3, as DNA: TGCGCCAGCAGTGGCCAGGGATCCTACGAGCAGTACTTC. It is translated as CASSGQGSYEQYF.

V gene TRBV29-1 combines with J gene TRBJ1-2; D might be TRBD1 (6 bases). The CDR3 is made up of 15 amino acids. The V gene lost 6 bases and the J gene lost 7 bases, with 24 bases spanning the gap. Germline V lookup: CDR1 SQVTM, CDR2 ANQGSEA. CDR3 sequence (DNA): TGCAGCGTCCCTAAGCTGGCAGGGGCTATAGGTGGCTACACCTTC. Residues: CSVPKLAGAIGGYTF.

Note on this clone: One junction end does not reproduce the germline sequence, and a read error may be involved. This chain connects TRBV6-5 to TRBJ1-2, with 7 bases fitting TRBD1. The CDR3 contains 14 residues. Germline CDR1 reads MNHEY; CDR2 reads SVGAGI. CDR3 in DNA: TGTGCCAGCAGACCGGGACAGACTAACTATGACTACACCTTC. This codes for CASRPGQTNYDYTF.

This clone appeared once. This chain connects TRBV19 to TRBJ1-1; D remains unclear. The CDR3 extends over 11 amino acids. Germline V gives CDR1 LNHDA, CDR2 SQIVND (reference sequence). The ends were cut back, 10 bases at V and 3 bases at J, with 9 bases in the middle. DNA for the CDR3: TGTGCCACCTCCTTATACACTGAAGCTTTCTTT. This codes for CATSLYTEAFF.

This clone appeared a single time. The rearrangement joins TRBV28 to TRBJ2-7; possible D gene TRBD2, 6 bases. Looked up from germline, CDR1 is MDHEN and CDR2 is SYDVKM. The V and J ends lost 6 bases and 3 bases respectively, with 24 bases between them. The CDR3 is 17 amino acids. CDR3 region: CASSPTSRLDVDYEQYF. The CDR3 nucleotides read TGTGCCAGCAGCCCCACTTCACGACTAGACGTAGACTACGAGCAGTACTTC.

This chain links TRBV7-8 with TRBJ2-1; D is undetermined. Germline assignment: CDR1 SGHVS and CDR2 FQNEAQ. CDR3 length: 16 amino acids. Trimming took off 2 bases at V and 8 bases at J, with 19 bases between the two ends. The DNA for the CDR3 is TGTGCCAGCAGCTTATCCTTGGCCAGCCCCATGGATGAGCAGTTCTTC. Protein sequence: CASSLSLASPMDEQFF. Looking up the rest from reference TRBV7-8 and TRBJ2-1 gives the full variable domain: GAGVSQSPRYKVAKRGQDVALRCDPISGHVSLFWYQQALGQGPEFLTYFQNEAQLDKSGLPSDRFFAERPEGSVSTLKIQRTQQEDSAVYLCASSLSLASPMDEQFFGPGTRLTVL.

V gene TRBV7-2 combines with J gene TRBJ2-1; TRBD2 matches at 9 bases. Germline values: CDR1 SGHTA, CDR2 FQGNSA. After removal of 5 bases from V and 4 bases from J, the junction contained 6 bases not matched to a gene. The CDR3 sequence is 15 residues long. The CDR3 loop is CASSPGLASYNEQFF. CDR3 in DNA: TGTGCCAGCAGCCCAGGACTAGCGTCTTACAATGAGCAGTTCTTC.

As DNA, the CDR3 is TGTGCCAGCAGTTTACCGTCAGGGGGCGCCTATGGCTACACCTTC. Translation gives CASSLPSGGAYGYTF. This chain links TRBV28 with TRBJ1-2; the match to TRBD1 covers 8 bases. The CDR3 consists of 15 residues. V lost 2 bases and J lost 4; bases outside the gene matches: 6. Germline values: CDR1 MDHEN, CDR2 SYDVKM.

This clone counts as medium-sized. The chain couples TRBV19 to TRBJ1-1; D not certain. CDR3 length equals 11 residues. V dropped 4 bases and J dropped 10 bases, with 10 bases sitting between them. Germline loops: CDR1 LNHDA, CDR2 SQIVND (reference sequence). The CDR3 protein is CASSTYRRAFF. Written as DNA, the CDR3 is TGTGCCAGTAGTACCTACCGACGAGCTTTCTTT.

J is TRBJ1-5 and V is TRBV7-2, with 8 positions matching TRBD1. J lost 4 bases, V lost 3 bases, and 5 bases had no gene match. The CDR3 has 15 amino acids. The germline V gene has CDR1 SGHTA and CDR2 FQGNSA. The CDR3 here is CASSFDRGPNQPQHF. The DNA of the CDR3 is TGTGCCAGCAGCTTCGACAGGGGACCTAATCAGCCCCAGCATTTT.

Notes on this clone: The sample has other DNA sequences that encode this CDR3 too. J is TRBJ1-1 and V is TRBV27; 9 positions agree with TRBD1. V was clipped by 5 bases and J by 0 bases; unmatched bases: 4. This CDR3 comprises 15 residues. Germline V gene lookup returns CDR1 MNHEY and CDR2 SMNVEV (reference sequence). CDR3 region: CASSTGQGMNTEAFF. The CDR3 coding sequence is TGTGCCAGCAGTACCGGACAGGGGATGAACACTGAAGCTTTCTTT.

J is TRBJ1-1 and V is TRBV7-3, with a weak D call TRBD1 (5 bases). Germline assignment: CDR1 SGHTA and CDR2 FQGTGA. The CDR3 is made up of 13 amino acids. Trimming cost V 6 bases and J 11 bases, with 19 bases left between them. The CDR3 here is CASSFNGGSGAFF. Written as DNA, the CDR3 is TGTGCCAGCAGTTTCAATGGGGGATCTGGTGCTTTCTTT. The whole variable domain, filled in from reference TRBV7-3 and TRBJ1-1, reads GAGVSQTPSNKVTEKGKYVELRCDPISGHTALYWYRQSLGQGPEFLIYFQGTGAADDSGLPNDRFFAVRPEGSVSTLKIQRTERGDSAVYLCASSFNGGSGAFFGQGTRLTVV.

The V gene is TRBV21-1, the J gene TRBJ2-5; TRBD2 is taken as the D call from the table, unchecked against the DNA. TRBV21-1 is a listed pseudogene. The CDR3 contains 20 residues. CDR3 sequence (DNA): TGTGCCAGCAGCGACCGCGAGCCGGGACTAGCGGGAGGCACACAAGAGACCCAGTACTTC. This codes for CASSDREPGLAGGTQETQYF.

V and J are TRBV5-1 and TRBJ1-1, with D unclear. The CDR3 consists of 15 residues. Trimming removed 4 bases from V and 4 bases from J, with 17 bases in between. The V gene's germline CDR1 is SGHRS and CDR2 YFSETQ. This chain's CDR3 is CASSIRPGSSTEAFF. CDR3 sequence (DNA): TGCGCCAGCAGCATCCGACCGGGCTCCAGCACTGAAGCTTTCTTT.

This chain connects TRBV30 to TRBJ2-1; 10 bases line up with TRBD2. J was trimmed by 7 bases and V by 8 bases; bases with no gene match: 8. Germline V gene lookup returns CDR1 GTSNPN and CDR2 SVGIG (reference sequence). The CDR3 is 13 residues long. The CDR3 spells CAGRLAGVNEQFF. DNA for the CDR3: TGTGCCGGCAGGCTAGCGGGAGTTAATGAGCAGTTCTTC.